These T cell receptor beta chains were read from a single sample in a study of shared clonotypes between healthy human individuals. Only in-frame clones appear in the TCRdb table, and some are missing; sequencing was by immunoSEQ multiplex PCR. Of more than 2,000,000 clones in the sample, approximately 95% were seen once. The specimen was naive CD4+ T cells from PBMCs. The receptors were gathered from a young man in good health. Some clones in this sample may be carry-over from other donors' samples. CDR3s leave out the opening cysteine and the closing phenylalanine or tryptophan.

j_call,v_call,cdr3_aa
TRBJ1-1,TRBV6-6,ASSGAGTGGTEAF
TRBJ2-7,TRBV28,ASSPAPPVYEQY
TRBJ1-1,TRBV28,ASSLMGTTEAF
TRBJ1-4,TRBV5-1,ASSLALGTDITNEKLF
.,TRBV10-3,ATGASREATYEQY
TRBJ2-5,TRBV6-1,ASSLGAGGEETQY
TRBJ2-5,TRBV7-2,ASRWGIGETQY
TRBJ2-7,TRBV5-1,ASSLGLADLGEQY
TRBJ2-2,TRBV7-2,ASRIAGGTGNTGELF
TRBJ2-7,TRBV5-1,ASSFGLADSYEQY
TRBJ2-5,TRBV2,ASSLLAGEETQY
TRBJ2-7,TRBV30,AWSRGPYEQY
TRBJ2-3,TRBV10-3,AITRGQGTDTQY
TRBJ2-7,TRBV6-6,ASSYSGRNGEQY
TRBJ1-4,TRBV28,ASSLLGREGEKLF
TRBJ2-7,TRBV6-5,ASSTGLAYEQY
TRBJ2-7,TRBV21-1,ASSKEPKGEDRAYEQY
TRBJ2-3,TRBV9,ASSLQGAPSTDTQY
TRBJ2-7,TRBV6-1,ASGRGYEQY
TRBJ1-4,TRBV23-1,ASSQPGDVATNEKLF
TRBJ1-1,TRBV5-4,ASSRSSTNTEAF
TRBJ1-2,TRBV19,ASSKTGVLYGYT
TRBJ2-3,TRBV18,ASSPMLAGAGDTQY
TRBJ2-7,TRBV25-1,ASSDANPGSYEQY
TRBJ2-7,TRBV5-5,ASSPGGLVSYEQY
TRBJ1-4,TRBV30,AWSVRGSTNEKLF
TRBJ2-1,TRBV7-3,ASSFSGKGFNEQF
TRBJ1-4,TRBV5-4,ASSPWRGQSNEKLF
TRBJ2-3,TRBV6-1,ASSEYTGTSTDTQY
TRBJ2-7,TRBV6-1,ATLGTSDYEQY
TRBJ2-2,TRBV19,ASIGNRGGAGELF
TRBJ2-1,TRBV15,AVAATFGEQF